This TCR beta chain was found in a study of T cell responses to AZD1222 COVID-19 vaccine. Profiled with immunoSEQ multiplex PCR; TCRdb holds only in-frame clones, not every one. This table has fewer than 110,000 clones, roughly 88% appearing once. Study-level points and caveats: Spike-specific TCR repertoires showed rising breadth and depth after two AZD1222 doses. Reports say nearly half of spike-specific TCRs go after unmutated variant regions. Clonal diversity was possibly underestimated, and white British individuals and females predominated among donors.

Note on this clone: What it binds is not known.

The sequence derives from an adult in good health. The sample consisted of peripheral blood, taken on day 0 of AZD1222 vaccination.

The chain's CDR3 is CAWSGLSGNTIYF. The CDR3 DNA sequence: TGTGCCTGGAGTGGACTCTCTGGAAACACCATATATTTT. V and J are TRBV30 and TRBJ1-3; the D is unclear. Per germline, CDR1 GTSNPN and CDR2 SVGIG (reference sequence). The CDR3 sequence is 13 residues long. The V and J ends lost 1 base and 0 bases respectively, with 4 bases between them. Full variable domain (remainder filled in from reference TRBV30 and TRBJ1-3): SQTIHQWPATLVQPVGSPLSLECTVEGTSNPNLYWYRQAAGRGLQLLFYSVGIGQISSEVPQNLSASRPQDRQFILSSKKLLLSDSGFYLCAWSGLSGNTIYFGEGSWLTVV.